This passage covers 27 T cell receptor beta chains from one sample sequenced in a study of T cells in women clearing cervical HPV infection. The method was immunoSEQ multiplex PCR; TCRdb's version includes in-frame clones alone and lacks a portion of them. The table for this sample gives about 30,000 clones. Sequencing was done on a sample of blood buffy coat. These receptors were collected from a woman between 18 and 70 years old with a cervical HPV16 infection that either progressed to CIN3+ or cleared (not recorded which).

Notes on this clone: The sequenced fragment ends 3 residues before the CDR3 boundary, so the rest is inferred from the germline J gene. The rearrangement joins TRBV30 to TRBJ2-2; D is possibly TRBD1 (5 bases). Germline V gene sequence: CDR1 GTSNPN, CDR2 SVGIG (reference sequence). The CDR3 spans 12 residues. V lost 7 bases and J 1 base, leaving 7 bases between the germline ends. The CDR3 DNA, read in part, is TGTGCCTCGACAGTGAACACCGGGGAG. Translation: CASTVNTGE. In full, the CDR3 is CASTVNTGELFF.

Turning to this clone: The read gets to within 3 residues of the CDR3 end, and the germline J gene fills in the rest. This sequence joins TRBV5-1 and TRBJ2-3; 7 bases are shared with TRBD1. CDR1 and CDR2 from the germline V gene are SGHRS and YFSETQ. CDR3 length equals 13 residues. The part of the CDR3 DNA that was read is TGCGCCAGCAGCCCGGGGACAGAAGAGACG. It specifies CASSPGTEET. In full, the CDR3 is CASSPGTEETQYF.

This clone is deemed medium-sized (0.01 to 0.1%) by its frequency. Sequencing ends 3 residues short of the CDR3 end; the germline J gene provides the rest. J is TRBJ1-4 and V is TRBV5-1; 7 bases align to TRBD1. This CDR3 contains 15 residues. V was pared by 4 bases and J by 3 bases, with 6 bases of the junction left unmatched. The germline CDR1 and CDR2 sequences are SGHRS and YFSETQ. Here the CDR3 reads CASSGGQFSNEKLFF. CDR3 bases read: TGCGCCAGCAGCGGGGGACAGTTTTCTAATGAAAAA. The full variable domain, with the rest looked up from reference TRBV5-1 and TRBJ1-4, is KAGVTQTPRYLIKTRGQQVTLSCSPISGHRSVSWYQQTPGQGLQFLFEYFSETQRNKGNFPGRFSGRQFSNSRSEMNVSTLELGDSALYLCASSGGQFSNEKLFFGSGTQLSVL.

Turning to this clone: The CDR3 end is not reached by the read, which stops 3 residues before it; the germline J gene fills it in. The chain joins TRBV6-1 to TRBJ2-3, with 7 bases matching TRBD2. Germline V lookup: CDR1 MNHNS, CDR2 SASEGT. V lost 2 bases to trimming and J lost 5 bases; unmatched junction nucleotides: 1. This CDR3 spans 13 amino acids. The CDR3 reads CASSEQRGDTQYF. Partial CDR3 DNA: TGTGCCAGCAGTGAACAGCGGGGAGATACG.

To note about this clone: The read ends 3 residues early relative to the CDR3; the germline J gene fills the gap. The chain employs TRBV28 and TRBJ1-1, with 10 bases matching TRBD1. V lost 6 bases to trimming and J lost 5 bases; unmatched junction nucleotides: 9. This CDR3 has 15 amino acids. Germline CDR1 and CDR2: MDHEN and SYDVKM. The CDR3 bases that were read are TGTGCCAGCAGGAGACAGGGGGCCGCGGTGACTGAA. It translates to CASRRQGAAVTE. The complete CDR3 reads CASRRQGAAVTEAFF.

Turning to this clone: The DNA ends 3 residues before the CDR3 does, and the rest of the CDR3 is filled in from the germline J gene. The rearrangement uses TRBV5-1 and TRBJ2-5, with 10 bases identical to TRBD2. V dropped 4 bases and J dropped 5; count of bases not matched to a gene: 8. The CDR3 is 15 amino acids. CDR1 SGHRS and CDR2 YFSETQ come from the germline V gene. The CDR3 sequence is CASSPSGRAWETQYF. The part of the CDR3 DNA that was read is TGCGCCAGCAGCCCCAGCGGGAGGGCCTGGGAGACC.

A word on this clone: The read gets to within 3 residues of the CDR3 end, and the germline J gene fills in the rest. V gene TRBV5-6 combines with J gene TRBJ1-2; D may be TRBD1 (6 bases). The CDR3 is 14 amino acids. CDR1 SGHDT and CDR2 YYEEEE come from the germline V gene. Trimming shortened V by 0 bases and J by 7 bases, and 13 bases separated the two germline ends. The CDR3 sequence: CASSLGVKGVGYTF. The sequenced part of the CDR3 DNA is TGTGCCAGCAGCTTGGGGGTAAAGGGGGTTGGC.

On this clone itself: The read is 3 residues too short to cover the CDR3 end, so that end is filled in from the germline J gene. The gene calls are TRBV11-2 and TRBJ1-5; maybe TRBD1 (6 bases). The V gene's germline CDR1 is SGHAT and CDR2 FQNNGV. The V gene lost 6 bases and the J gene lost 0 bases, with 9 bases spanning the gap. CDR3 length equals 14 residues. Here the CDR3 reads CASRQGYSNQPQHF. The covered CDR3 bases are TGTGCCAGCAGACAGGGTTATAGCAATCAGCCC.

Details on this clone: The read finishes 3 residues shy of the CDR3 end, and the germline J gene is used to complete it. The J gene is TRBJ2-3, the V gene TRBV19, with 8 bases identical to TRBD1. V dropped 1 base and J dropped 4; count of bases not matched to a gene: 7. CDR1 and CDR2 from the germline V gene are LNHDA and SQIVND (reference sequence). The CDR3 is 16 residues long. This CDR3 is CASSIAARGHADTQYF. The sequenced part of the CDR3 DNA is TGTGCCAGTAGTATAGCGGCCAGGGGGCACGCAGATACG.

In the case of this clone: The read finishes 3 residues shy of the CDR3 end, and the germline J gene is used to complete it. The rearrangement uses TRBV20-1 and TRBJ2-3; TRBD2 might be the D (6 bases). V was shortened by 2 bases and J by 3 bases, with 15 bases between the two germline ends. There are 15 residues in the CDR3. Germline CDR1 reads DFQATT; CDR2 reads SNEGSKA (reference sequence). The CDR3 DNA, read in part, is TGCAGTGCTAGAACTATCGGGACTGTGACAGATACG. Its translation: CSARTIGTVTDT. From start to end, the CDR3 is CSARTIGTVTDTQYF.

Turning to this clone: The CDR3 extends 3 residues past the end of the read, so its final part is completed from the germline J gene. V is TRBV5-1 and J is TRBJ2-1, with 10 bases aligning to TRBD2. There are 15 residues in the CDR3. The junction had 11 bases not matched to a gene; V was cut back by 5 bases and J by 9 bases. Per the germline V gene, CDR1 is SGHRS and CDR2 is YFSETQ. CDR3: CASRAGGRWDGEQFF. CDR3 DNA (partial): TGCGCCAGCAGAGCGGGAGGGCGTTGGGATGGTGAG.

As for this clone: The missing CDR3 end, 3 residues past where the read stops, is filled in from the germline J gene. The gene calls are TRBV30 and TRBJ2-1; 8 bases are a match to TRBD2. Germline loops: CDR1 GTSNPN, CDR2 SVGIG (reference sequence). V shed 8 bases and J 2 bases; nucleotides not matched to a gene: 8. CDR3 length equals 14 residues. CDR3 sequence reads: CAMSGTSTYNEQFF. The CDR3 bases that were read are TGTGCCATGTCCGGGACTAGTACCTACAATGAG. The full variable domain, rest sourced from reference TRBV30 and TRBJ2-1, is SQTIHQWPATLVQPVGSPLSLECTVEGTSNPNLYWYRQAAGRGLQLLFYSVGIGQISSEVPQNLSASRPQDRQFILSSKKLLLSDSGFYLCAMSGTSTYNEQFFGPGTRLTVL.

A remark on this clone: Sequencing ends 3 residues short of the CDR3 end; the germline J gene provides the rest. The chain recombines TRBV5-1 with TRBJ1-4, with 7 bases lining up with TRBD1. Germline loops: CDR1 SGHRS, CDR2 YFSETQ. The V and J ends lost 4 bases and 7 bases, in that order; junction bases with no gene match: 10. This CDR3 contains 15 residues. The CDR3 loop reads CASSRTGEVGEKLFF. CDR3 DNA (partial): TGCGCCAGCAGCCGAACAGGGGAGGTTGGTGAAAAA.

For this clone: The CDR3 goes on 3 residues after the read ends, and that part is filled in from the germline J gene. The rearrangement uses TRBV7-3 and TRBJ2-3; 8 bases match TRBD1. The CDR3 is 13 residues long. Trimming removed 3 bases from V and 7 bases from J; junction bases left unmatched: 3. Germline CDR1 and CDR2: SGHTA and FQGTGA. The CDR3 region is CASSLGQANTQYF. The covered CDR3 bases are TGTGCCAGCAGCTTGGGACAGGCGAATACG.

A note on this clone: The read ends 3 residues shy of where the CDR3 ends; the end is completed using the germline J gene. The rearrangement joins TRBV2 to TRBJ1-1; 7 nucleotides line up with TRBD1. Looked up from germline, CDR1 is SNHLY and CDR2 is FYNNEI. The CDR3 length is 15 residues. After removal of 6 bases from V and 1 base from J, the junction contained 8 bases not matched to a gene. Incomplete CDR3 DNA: TGTGCCAGCAGCGCGCTGACAGGGAGGAACACTGAA. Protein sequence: CASSALTGRNTE. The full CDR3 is CASSALTGRNTEAFF.

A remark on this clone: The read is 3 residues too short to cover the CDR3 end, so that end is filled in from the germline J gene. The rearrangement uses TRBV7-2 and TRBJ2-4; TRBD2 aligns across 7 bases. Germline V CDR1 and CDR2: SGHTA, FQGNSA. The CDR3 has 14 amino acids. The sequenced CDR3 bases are TGTGCCAGCAGCCCGTGGGGAGGGGATGATGGT. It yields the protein CASSPWGGDDG. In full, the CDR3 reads CASSPWGGDDGQYF. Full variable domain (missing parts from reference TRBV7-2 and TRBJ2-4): GAGVSQSPSNKVTEKGKDVELRCDPISGHTALYWYRQSLGQGLEFLIYFQGNSAPDKSGLPSDRFSAERTGGSVSTLTIQRTQQEDSAVYLCASSPWGGDDGQYFGAGTRLSVL.

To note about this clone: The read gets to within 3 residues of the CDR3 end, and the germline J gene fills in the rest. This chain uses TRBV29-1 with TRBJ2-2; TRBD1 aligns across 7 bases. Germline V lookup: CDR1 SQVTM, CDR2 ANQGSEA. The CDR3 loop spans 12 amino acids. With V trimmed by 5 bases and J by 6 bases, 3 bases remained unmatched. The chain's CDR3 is CSVSGQAGELFF. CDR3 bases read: TGCAGCGTTTCTGGACAGGCCGGGGAG.

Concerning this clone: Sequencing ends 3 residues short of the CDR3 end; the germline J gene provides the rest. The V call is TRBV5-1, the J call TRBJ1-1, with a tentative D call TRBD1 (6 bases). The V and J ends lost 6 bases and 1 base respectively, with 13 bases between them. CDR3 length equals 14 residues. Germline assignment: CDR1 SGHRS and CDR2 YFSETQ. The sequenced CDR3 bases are TGCGCCAGCAAATCAGGGGTTGGGAACACTGAA. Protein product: CASKSGVGNTE. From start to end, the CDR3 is CASKSGVGNTEAFF.

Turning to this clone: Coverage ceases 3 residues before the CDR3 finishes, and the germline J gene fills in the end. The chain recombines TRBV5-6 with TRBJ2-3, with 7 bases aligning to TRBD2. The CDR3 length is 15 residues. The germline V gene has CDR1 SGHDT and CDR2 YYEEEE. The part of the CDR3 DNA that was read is TGTGCCAGCAGCTTAGCGGGGATTTATAATCAGCCG. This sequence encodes CASSLAGIYNQP. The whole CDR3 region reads CASSLAGIYNQPQYF.

The CDR3 is CASSGLRTGGDYGYTF. The part of the CDR3 DNA that was read is TGTGCCAGCAGTGGGCTCCGGACAGGGGGCGACTATGGC. V is TRBV6-1 and J is TRBJ1-2; 11 bases fit TRBD1. The read finishes 3 residues shy of the CDR3 end, and the germline J gene is used to complete it. Per germline, CDR1 MNHNS and CDR2 SASEGT. This CDR3 is 16 amino acids long. Unmatched junction bases numbered 7, after V lost 4 bases and J lost 3 bases.

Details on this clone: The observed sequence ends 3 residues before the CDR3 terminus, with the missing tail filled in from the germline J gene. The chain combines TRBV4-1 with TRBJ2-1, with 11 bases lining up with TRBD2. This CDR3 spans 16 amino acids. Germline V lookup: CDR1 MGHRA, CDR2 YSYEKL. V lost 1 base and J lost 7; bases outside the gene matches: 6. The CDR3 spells CASSQALAGVVNEQFF. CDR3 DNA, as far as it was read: TGCGCCAGCAGCCAAGCACTAGCGGGAGTGGTGAATGAG.

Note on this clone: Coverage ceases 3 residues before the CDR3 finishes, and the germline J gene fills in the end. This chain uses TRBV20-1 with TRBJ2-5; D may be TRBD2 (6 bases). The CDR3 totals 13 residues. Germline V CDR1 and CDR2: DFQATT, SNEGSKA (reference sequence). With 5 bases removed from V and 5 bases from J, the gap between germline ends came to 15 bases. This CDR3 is CSADGTLGETQYF. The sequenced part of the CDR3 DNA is TGCAGTGCTGACGGGACTCTTGGGGAGACC.

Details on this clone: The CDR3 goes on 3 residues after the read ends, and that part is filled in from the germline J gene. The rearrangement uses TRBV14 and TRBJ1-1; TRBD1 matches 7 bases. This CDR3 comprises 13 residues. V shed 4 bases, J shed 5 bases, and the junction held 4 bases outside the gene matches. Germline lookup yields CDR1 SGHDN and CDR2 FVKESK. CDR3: CASSPTGATEAFF. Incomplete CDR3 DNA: TGTGCCAGCAGCCCAACAGGGGCGACTGAA.

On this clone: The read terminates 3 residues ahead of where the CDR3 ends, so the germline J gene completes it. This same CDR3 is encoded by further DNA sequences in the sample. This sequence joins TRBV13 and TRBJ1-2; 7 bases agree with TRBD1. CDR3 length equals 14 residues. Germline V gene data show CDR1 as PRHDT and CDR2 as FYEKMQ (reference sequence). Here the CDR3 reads CASSLGTGKKGYTF. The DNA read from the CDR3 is TGTGCCAGCAGCTTAGGGACAGGGAAGAAAGGC. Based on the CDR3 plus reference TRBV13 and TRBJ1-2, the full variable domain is AAGVIQSPRHLIKEKRETATLKCYPIPRHDTVYWYQQGPGQDPQFLISFYEKMQSDKGSIPDRFSAQQFSDYHSELNMSSLELGDSALYFCASSLGTGKKGYTFGSGTRLTVV.

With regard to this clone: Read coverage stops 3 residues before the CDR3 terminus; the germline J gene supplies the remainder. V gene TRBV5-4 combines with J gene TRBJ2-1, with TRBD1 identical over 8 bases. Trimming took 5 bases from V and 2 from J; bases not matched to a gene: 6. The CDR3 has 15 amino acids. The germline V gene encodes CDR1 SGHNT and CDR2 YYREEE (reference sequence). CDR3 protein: CASRPDREAYNEQFF. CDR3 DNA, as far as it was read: TGTGCCAGCAGACCGGACAGGGAGGCCTACAATGAG.

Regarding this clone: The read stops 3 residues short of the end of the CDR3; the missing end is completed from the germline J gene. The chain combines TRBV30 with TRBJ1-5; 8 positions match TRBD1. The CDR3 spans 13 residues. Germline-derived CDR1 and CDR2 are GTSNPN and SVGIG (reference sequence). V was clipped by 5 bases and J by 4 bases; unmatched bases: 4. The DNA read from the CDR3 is TGTGCCTGGGGACAGGGCGTAAATCAGCCC. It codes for CAWGQGVNQP. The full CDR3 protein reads CAWGQGVNQPQHF.

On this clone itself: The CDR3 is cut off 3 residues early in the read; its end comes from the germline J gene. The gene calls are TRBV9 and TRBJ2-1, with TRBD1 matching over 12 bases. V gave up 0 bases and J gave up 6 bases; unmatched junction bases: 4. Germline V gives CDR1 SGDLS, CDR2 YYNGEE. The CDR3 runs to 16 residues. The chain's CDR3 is CASSVVGQGAFNEQFF. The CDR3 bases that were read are TGTGCCAGCAGCGTAGTGGGACAGGGGGCTTTCAATGAG.